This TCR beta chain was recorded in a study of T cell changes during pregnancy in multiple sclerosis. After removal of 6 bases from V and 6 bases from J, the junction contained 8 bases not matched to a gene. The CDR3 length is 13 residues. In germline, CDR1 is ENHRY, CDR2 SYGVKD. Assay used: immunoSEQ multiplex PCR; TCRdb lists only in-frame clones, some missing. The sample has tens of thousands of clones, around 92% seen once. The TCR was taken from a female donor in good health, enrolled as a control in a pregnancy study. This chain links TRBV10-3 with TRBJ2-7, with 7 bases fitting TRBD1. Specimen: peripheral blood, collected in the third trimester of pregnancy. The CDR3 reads CAIRLTGTSEQYF. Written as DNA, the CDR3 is TGTGCCATCAGGCTGACAGGGACGAGCGAGCAGTACTTC.